This TCR beta chain was captured by sequencing in a study of blood T cell repertoires in COVID-19. TCRdb keeps only in-frame clones here, not all; method: immunoSEQ multiplex PCR. The profile covers about 180,000 clones, with roughly 89% appearing a single time and approximately 2.5% taken by the ten largest. CDR1 SGHRS and CDR2 YFSETQ come from the germline V gene. Germline trimming cut 4 bases from V and 3 bases from J; bases unmatched to any gene: 7. The CDR3 covers 15 residues. The study drew participants aged about 18 to 90 years from approximately 25 US areas. The origin of this receptor is a middle-aged woman with acute COVID-19. Material for sequencing was PBMCs or T cells enriched from blood (not recorded which). The rearrangement uses TRBV5-1 and TRBJ2-1; 7 nucleotides agree with TRBD2. The CDR3 bases are TGCGCCAGCAGCGCGGAGCGGGGCTTCTACAATGAGCAGTTCTTC. This encodes CASSAERGFYNEQFF.